This TCR beta chain derives from a study of vaccination effects on CD4 cells after COVID-19. Trimming left V 3 bases short and J 0 bases short, with 3 bases between. Germline V gene data show CDR1 as SGHAT and CDR2 as FQDESV (reference sequence). There are 12 residues in the CDR3. An approximately 10-day culture period preceded the isolation of CD4+ T cells. Assay used: immunoSEQ multiplex PCR; TCRdb lists only in-frame clones, some missing. The sample contains under 40,000 clones, 68% of which appear only once. Turning to this clone: Its antigen is undetermined.

This sample comprised CD4+ T cells from PBMCs cultured without peptide, obtained before COVID-19 vaccination. This TCR was recovered from a human donor who received a COVID-19 vaccine. The chain combines TRBV11-1 with TRBJ2-7; D remains unclear. The CDR3 coding sequence is TGTGCCAGCAGCTTCAGCTCCTACGAGCAGTACTTC. It yields the protein CASSFSSYEQYF.